This T cell receptor beta chain was identified in a study of T cells in localized non-small cell lung cancer. CDR3 length: 16 residues. The germline V gene has CDR1 SGHRS and CDR2 YFSETQ. V was pared by 2 bases and J by 3 bases, with 16 bases between. Sequencing was performed with immunoSEQ multiplex PCR; in TCRdb, only in-frame clones are kept and a portion is missing. The sample has thousands of clones; 25% to 30% are singletons. Note on this clone: Antigen: not known.

Study-level points and caveats: Adjacent uninvolved lung tissue had the highest T cell clonality, exceeding tumor. Among blood samples, higher T cell density accompanied longer overall survival. The appearance of a median approximately 60 of the top 100 tumor clones was seen in adjacent lung. Heterogeneity cannot be ruled out, as sequencing used one tumor region only.

The chain recombines TRBV5-1 with TRBJ2-3; the D is unclear. The receptor's source is a male donor aged 60 or older with stage I lung adenocarcinoma. Here the sequenced sample was lung tumor tissue, taken before any cancer treatment. The CDR3 DNA sequence: TGCGCCAGCAGCTTTCTCTCGGGCCTAGGGACAGATACGCAGTATTTT. Translating it yields CASSFLSGLGTDTQYF.